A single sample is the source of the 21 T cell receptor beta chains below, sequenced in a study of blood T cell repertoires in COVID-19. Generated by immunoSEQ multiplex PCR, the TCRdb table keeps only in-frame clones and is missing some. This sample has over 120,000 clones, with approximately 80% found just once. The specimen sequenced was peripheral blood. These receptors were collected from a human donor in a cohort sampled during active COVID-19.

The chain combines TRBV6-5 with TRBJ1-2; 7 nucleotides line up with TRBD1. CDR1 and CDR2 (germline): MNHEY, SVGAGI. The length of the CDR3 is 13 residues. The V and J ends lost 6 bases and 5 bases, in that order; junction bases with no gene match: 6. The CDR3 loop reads CASRPTGDYGYTF. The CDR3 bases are TGTGCCAGCAGACCCACAGGGGATTATGGCTACACCTTC.

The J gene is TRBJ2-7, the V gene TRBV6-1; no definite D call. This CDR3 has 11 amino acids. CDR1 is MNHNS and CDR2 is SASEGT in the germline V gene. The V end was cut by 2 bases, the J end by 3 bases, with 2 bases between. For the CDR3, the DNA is TGTGCCAGCAGTGAACTCTACGAGCAGTACGTC. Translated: CASSELYEQYV.

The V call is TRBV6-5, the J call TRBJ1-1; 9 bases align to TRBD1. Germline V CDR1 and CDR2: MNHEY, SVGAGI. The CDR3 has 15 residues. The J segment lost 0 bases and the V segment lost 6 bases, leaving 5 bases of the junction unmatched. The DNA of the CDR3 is TGTGCCAGCAGAGGACAGGGGCGCGTGAACACTGAAGCTTTCTTT. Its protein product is CASRGQGRVNTEAFF.

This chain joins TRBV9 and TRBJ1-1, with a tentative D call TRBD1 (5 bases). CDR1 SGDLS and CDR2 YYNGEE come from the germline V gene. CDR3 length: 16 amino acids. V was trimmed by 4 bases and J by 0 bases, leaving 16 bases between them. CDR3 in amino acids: CASSPPARGMNTEAFF. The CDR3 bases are TGTGCCAGCAGCCCACCGGCGCGGGGCATGAACACTGAAGCTTTCTTT. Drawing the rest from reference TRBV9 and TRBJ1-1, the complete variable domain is DSGVTQTPKHLITATGQRVTLRCSPRSGDLSVYWYQQSLDQGLQFLIQYYNGEERAKGNILERFSAQQFPDLHSELNLSSLELGDSALYFCASSPPARGMNTEAFFGQGTRLTVV.

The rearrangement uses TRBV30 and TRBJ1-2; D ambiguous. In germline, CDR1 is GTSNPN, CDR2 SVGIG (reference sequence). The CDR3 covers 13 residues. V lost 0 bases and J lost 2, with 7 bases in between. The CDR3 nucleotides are TGTGCCTGGAGTGTACCGGGGAACTATGGCTACACCTTC. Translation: CAWSVPGNYGYTF.

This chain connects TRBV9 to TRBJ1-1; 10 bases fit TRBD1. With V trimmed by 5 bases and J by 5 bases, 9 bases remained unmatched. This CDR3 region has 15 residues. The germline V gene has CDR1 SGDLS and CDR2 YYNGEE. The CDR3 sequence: CASSRQGASVTEAFF. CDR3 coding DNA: TGTGCCAGCAGTCGACAGGGGGCGAGCGTTACTGAAGCTTTCTTT.

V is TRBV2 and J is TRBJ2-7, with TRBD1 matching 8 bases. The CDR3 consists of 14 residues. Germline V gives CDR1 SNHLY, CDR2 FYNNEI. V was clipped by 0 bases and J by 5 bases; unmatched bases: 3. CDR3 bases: TGTGCCAGCAGTGAAGCGGCAGGGGGCCACGAGCAGTACTTC. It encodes CASSEAAGGHEQYF.

In nucleotides, the CDR3 is TGTGCCAGCAGCGTAGAACCTCCTGGGAGCGGGGGGGCCGAAGATACGCAGTATTTT. It encodes CASSVEPPGSGGAEDTQYF. The chain carries TRBV9 and TRBJ2-3, with 10 bases matching TRBD2. This CDR3 has 19 amino acids. Germline assignment: CDR1 SGDLS and CDR2 YYNGEE. With 0 bases clipped from V and 5 bases from J, the junction kept 15 bases outside the gene matches.

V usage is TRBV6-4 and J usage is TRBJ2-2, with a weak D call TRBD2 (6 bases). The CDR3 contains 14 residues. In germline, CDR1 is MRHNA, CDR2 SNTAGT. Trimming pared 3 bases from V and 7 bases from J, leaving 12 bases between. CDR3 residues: CASSESGGLGELFF. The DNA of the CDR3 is TGTGCCAGCAGTGAGTCAGGAGGGCTCGGGGAGCTGTTTTTT.

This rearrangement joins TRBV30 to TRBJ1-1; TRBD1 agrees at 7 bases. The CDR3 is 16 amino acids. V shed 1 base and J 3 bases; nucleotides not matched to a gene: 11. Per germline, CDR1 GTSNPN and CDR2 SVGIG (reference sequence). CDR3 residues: CAWSARTGPGDTEAFF. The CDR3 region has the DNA TGTGCCTGGAGTGCCCGGACAGGACCGGGGGACACTGAAGCTTTCTTT.

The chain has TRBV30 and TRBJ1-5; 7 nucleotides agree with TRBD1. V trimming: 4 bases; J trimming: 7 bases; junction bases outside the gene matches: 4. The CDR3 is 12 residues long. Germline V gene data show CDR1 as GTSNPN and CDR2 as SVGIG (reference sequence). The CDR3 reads CAWTTGEQPQHF. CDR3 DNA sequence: TGTGCCTGGACTACAGGGGAACAGCCCCAGCATTTT.

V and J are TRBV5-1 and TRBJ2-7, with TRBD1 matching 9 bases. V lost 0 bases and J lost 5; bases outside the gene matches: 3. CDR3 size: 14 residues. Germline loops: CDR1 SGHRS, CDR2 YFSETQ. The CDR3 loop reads CASSLGDRVDEQYF. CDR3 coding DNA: TGCGCCAGCAGCTTGGGGGACAGGGTTGACGAGCAGTACTTC.

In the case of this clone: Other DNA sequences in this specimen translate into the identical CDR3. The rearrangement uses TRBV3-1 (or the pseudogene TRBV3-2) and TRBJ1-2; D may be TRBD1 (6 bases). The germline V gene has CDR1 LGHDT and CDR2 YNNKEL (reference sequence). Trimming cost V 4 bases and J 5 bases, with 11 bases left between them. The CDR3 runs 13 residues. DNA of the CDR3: TGTGCCAGCAGCCCAACAGGGTCGTATGGCTACACCTTC. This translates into CASSPTGSYGYTF.

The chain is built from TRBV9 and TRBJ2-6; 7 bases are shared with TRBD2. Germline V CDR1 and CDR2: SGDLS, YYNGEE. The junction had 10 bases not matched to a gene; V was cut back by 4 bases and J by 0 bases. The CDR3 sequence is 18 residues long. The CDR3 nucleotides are TGTGCCAGCAGCCCAATGGAGGGACTAACCTCTGGGGCCAACGTCCTGACTTTC. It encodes CASSPMEGLTSGANVLTF.

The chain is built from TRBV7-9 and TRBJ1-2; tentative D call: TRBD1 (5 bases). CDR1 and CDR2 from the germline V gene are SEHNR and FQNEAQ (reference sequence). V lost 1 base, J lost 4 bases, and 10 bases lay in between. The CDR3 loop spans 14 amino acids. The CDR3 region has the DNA TGTGCCAGCAGCTTAGGCGACAGTCTCTATGGCTACACCTTC. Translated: CASSLGDSLYGYTF. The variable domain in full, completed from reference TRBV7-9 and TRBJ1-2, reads DTGVSQNPRHKITKRGQNVTFRCDPISEHNRLYWYRQTLGQGPEFLTYFQNEAQLEKSRLLSDRFSAERPKGSFSTLEIQRTEQGDSAMYLCASSLGDSLYGYTFGSGTRLTVV.

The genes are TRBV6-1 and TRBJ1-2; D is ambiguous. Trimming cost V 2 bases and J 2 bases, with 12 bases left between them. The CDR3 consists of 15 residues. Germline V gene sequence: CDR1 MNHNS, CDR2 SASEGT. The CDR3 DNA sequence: TGTGCCAGCAGTGAAATGGCGGGTAAAAACTATGGCTACACCTTC. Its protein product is CASSEMAGKNYGYTF.

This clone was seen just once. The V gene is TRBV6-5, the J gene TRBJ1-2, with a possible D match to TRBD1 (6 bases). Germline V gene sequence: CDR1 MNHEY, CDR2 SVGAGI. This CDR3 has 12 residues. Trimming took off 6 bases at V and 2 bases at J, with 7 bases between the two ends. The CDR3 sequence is CASRDRNYGYTF. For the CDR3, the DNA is TGTGCCAGCAGAGACAGGAACTATGGCTACACCTTC.

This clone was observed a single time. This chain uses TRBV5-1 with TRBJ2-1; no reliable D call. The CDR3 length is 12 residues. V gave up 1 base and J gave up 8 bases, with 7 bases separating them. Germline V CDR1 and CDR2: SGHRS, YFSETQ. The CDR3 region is CASSLNLDEQFF. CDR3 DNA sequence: TGCGCCAGCAGCTTGAATCTCGATGAGCAGTTCTTC.

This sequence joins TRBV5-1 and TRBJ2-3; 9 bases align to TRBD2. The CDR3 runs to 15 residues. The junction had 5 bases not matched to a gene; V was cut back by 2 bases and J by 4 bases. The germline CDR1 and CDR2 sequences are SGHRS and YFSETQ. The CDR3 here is CASSLMAGGPDTQYF. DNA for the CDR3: TGCGCCAGCAGCTTAATGGCGGGAGGGCCAGATACGCAGTATTTT.

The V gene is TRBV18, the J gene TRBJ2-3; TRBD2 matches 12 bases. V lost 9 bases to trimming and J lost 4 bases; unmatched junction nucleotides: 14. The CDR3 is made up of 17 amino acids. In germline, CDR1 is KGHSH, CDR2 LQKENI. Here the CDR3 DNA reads TGTGCCAGTCCACCGGAGGGACTAGCGGGCCCATCAGATACGCAGTATTTT. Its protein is CASPPEGLAGPSDTQYF.

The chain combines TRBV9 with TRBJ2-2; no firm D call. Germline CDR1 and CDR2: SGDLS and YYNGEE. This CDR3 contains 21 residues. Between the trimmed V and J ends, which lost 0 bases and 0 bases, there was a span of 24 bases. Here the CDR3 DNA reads TGTGCCAGCAGCGTAGAGGCCCTCTGGGCCTCCCGGTTCGCGAACACCGGGGAGCTGTTTTTT. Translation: CASSVEALWASRFANTGELFF.